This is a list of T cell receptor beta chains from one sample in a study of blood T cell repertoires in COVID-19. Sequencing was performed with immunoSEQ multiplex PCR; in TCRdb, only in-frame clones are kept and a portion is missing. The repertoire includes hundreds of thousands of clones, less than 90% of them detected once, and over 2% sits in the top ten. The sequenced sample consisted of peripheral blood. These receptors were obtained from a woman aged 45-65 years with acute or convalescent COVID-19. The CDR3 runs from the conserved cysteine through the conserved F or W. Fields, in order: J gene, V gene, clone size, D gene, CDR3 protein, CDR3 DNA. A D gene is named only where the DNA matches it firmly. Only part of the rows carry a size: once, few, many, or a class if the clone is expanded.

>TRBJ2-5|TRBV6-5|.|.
CASSSSGPSKETQYF
TGTGCCAGCAGCTCTTCGGGTCCTAGTAAAGAGACCCAGTACTTC
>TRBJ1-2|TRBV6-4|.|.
CASSDRQGSYGYTF
TGTGCCAGCAGTGACAGGCAGGGCAGCTATGGCTACACCTTC
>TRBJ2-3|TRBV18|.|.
CASSPPTAGLLDTQYF
TGTGCCAGCTCACCGCCTACTGCGGGACTTCTAGATACGCAGTATTTT
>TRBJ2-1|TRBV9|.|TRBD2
CASSETSGGGYMGNEQFF
TGTGCCAGCAGCGAGACTAGCGGCGGAGGTTATATGGGAAATGAGCAGTTCTTC
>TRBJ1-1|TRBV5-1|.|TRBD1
CASSLNPLTGVGTEAFF
TGCGCCAGCAGCTTGAACCCACTGACAGGGGTTGGGACTGAAGCTTTCTTT
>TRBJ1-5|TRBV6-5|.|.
CASSPNRVHQPQHF
TGTGCCAGCAGCCCCAACAGGGTTCATCAGCCCCAGCATTTT
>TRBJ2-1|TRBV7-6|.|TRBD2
CASSSWLAGGNEQFF
TGTGCCAGCAGCTCTTGGCTAGCGGGAGGCAATGAGCAGTTCTTC
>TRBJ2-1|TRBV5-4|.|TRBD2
CASSLVAGGSYNEQFF
TGTGCCAGCAGCTTGGTCGCGGGAGGCTCCTACAATGAGCAGTTCTTC
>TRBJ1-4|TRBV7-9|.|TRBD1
CASSTQGLDNEKLFF
TGTGCCAGCAGCACACAGGGGTTGGATAATGAAAAACTGTTTTTT
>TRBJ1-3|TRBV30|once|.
CAMGLLSGNTIYF
TGTGCCATGGGACTTCTCTCTGGAAACACCATATATTTT
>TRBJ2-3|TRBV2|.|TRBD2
CASSPSGGATDTQYF
TGTGCCAGCAGTCCTAGCGGGGGGGCGACAGATACGCAGTATTTT
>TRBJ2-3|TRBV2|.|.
CASSEVTTDTQYF
TGTGCCAGCAGTGAAGTAACAACAGATACGCAGTATTTT
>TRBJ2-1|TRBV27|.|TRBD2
CASSLLGLAGASQFF
TGTGCCAGCAGTTTATTGGGACTAGCGGGAGCTTCTCAGTTCTTC
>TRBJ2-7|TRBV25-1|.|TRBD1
CASSEPGTGDEQYF
TGTGCCAGCAGTGAGCCAGGGACAGGGGACGAGCAGTACTTC
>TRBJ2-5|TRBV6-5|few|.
CASRRGGIQETQYF
TGTGCCAGCCGACGGGGAGGAATACAAGAGACCCAGTACTTC
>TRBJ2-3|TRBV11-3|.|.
CASSLSGQNTDTQYF
TGTGCCAGCAGCTTATCGGGACAAAACACAGATACGCAGTATTTT
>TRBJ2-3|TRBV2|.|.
CASSEGLAGDTQYF
TGTGCCAGCAGCGAAGGGCTAGCCGGAGATACGCAGTATTTT
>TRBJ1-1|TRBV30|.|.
CAWRPWGVVGAFF
TGTGCCTGGAGACCATGGGGCGTGGTTGGGGCTTTCTTT
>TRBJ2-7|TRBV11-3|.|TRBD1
CASSVRTGTYEQYF
TGTGCCAGCAGCGTAAGGACAGGTACCTACGAGCAGTACTTC
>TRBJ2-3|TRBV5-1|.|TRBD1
CASTPQGSGTDTQYF
TGCGCCAGCACTCCACAGGGGTCTGGGACAGATACGCAGTATTTT
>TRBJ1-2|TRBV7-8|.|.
CASIPLGGDANYGYTF
TGTGCCAGCATTCCTCTTGGAGGGGATGCTAACTATGGCTACACCTTC
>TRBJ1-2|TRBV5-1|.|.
CASSFSLVEGLSGYTF
TGCGCCAGCAGCTTTTCTCTAGTGGAGGGACTGTCGGGCTACACCTTC
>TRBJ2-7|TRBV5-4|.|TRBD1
CASSSNRGRQEQYF
TGTGCCAGCAGCTCGAACAGGGGGCGACAAGAGCAGTACTTC
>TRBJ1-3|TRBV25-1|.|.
CASWSGSGNTIYF
TGTGCCAGCTGGTCCGGCTCTGGAAACACCATATATTTT
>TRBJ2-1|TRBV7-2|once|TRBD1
CASSSSGQGFDEQFF
TGTGCCAGCAGCTCGTCGGGACAGGGATTCGATGAGCAGTTCTTC
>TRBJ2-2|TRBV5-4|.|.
CASSLFLGSPTGELFF
TGTGCCAGCAGCTTATTCCTCGGGAGCCCCACCGGGGAGCTGTTTTTT
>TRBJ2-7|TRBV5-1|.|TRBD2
CASSLALQREGPYEQYF
TGCGCCAGCAGCTTGGCCTTGCAGCGGGAGGGCCCCTACGAGCAGTACTTC
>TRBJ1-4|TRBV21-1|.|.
CASIAHHIATNEKLFF
TGTGCCAGCATCGCACACCACATTGCAACTAATGAAAAACTGTTTTTT
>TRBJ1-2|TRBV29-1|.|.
CSVENRDYGYTF
TGCAGCGTTGAAAACAGGGACTATGGCTACACCTTC
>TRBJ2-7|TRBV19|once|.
CASSIGGDGSTSMDF
TGTGCCAGTAGTATAGGGGGGGACGGATCTACGTCGATGGACTTC
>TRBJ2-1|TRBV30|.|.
CAWSRLEGYNEQFF
TGTGCCTGGAGTAGACTAGAGGGTTACAATGAGCAGTTCTTC
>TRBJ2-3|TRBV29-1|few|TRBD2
CSVDPGGGDTQYF
TGCAGCGTTGATCCGGGAGGGGGGGATACGCAGTATTTT
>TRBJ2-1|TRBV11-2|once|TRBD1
CASSFPETGVSGEQFF
TGTGCCAGCAGCTTCCCCGAGACAGGGGTGTCCGGTGAGCAGTTCTTC
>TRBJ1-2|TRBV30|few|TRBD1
CAWSIIFGTGAGVPLGYTF
TGTGCCTGGAGTATTATCTTTGGGACAGGGGCGGGAGTCCCTCTTGGCTACACCTTC
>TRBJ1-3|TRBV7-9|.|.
CASSTDGAGNTIYF
TGTGCCAGCAGCACCGACGGAGCTGGAAACACCATATATTTT
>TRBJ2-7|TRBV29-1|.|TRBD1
CSGCRDSSYEQYF
TGCAGCGGCTGCCGGGACAGCTCCTACGAGCAGTACTTC
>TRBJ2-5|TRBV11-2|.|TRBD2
CASSLDSRAGGQTQYF
TGTGCCAGCAGCTTAGATAGTCGGGCGGGAGGGCAGACCCAGTACTTC
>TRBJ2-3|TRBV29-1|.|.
CSVEVTGGGTDTQYF
TGCAGCGTTGAAGTAACAGGGGGAGGGACAGATACGCAGTATTTT
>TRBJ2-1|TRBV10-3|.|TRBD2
CAISEKLAGRWGDEQFF
TGTGCCATCAGTGAGAAACTAGCGGGCCGTTGGGGCGATGAGCAGTTCTTC
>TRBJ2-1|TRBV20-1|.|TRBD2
CSASSASGRGRSYNEQFF
TGCAGTGCTAGTTCGGCTAGCGGGAGGGGGAGGTCCTACAATGAGCAGTTCTTC
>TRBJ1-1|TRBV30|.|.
CAWSEMATGLGRAFF
TGTGCCTGGAGTGAAATGGCTACTGGATTGGGGCGTGCTTTCTTT
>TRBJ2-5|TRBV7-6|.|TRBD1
CASSRGQGGKETQYF
TGTGCCAGCAGCCGGGGACAGGGGGGAAAAGAGACCCAGTACTTC
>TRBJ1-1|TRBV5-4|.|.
CASSPGQKNTEAFF
TGTGCCAGCAGCCCTGGACAGAAAAACACTGAAGCTTTCTTT
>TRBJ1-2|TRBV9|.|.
CASSVGTNYGYTF
TGTGCCAGCAGCGTAGGTACTAACTATGGCTACACCTTC
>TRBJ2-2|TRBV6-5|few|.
CASSYSSRPGELFF
TGTGCCAGCAGTTACTCGAGCCGCCCCGGGGAGCTGTTTTTT
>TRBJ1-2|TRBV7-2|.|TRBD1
CASKAGTGGNSGYTF
TGTGCCAGTAAGGCCGGGACAGGGGGCAATAGTGGCTACACCTTC
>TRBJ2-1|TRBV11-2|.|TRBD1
CASSQDRGRGNEQFF
TGTGCCAGCAGCCAGGACAGGGGCCGGGGGAATGAGCAGTTCTTC
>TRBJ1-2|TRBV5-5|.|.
CASSTPRATNYGYTF
TGTGCCAGCAGCACACCCAGGGCTACTAACTATGGCTACACCTTC
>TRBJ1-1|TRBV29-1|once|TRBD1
CSVDRTGLNTEAFF
TGCAGCGTCGACCGGACAGGACTGAACACTGAAGCTTTCTTT
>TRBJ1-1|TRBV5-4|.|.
CASSLDRAANTEAFF
TGTGCCAGCAGCTTGGACAGGGCGGCGAACACTGAAGCTTTCTTT
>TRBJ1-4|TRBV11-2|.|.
CASSSPRGTNEKLFF
TGTGCCAGCAGCTCCCCGAGGGGGACTAATGAAAAACTGTTTTTT
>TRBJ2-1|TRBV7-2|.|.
CASSLAVTAFNEQFF
TGTGCCAGCAGCTTAGCGGTGACAGCTTTCAATGAGCAGTTCTTC
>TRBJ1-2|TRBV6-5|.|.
CASNVGGGGNYGYTF
TGTGCCAGCAATGTTGGTGGAGGAGGGAACTATGGCTACACCTTC
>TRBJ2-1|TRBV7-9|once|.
CASSLGSPYNEQFF
TGTGCCAGCAGCCTCGGTAGCCCTTACAATGAGCAGTTCTTC
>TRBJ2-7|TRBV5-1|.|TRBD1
CASSWSGTGALEQYF
TGCGCCAGCAGCTGGTCCGGGACAGGGGCACTTGAGCAGTACTTC
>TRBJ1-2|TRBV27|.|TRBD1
CASTGTGGDGYTF
TGTGCCAGCACCGGGACAGGGGGAGATGGCTACACCTTC
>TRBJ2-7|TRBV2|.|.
CASMRLAYEQYF
TGTGCCAGCATGCGACTAGCCTACGAGCAGTACTTC